A single sample is the source of the 17 T cell receptor beta chains below, sequenced in a study of blood T cell repertoires in COVID-19. Assay used: immunoSEQ multiplex PCR; TCRdb lists only in-frame clones, some missing. The table records about 290,000 clones, under 90% of them present only once. Sequenced: PBMCs or T cells enriched from blood (not recorded which). These receptors were taken from a middle-aged woman who had recovered from COVID-19.

This chain connects TRBV2 to TRBJ2-7, with 7 bases that match TRBD1. V gave up 0 bases and J gave up 5 bases; unmatched junction bases: 10. The CDR3 consists of 16 residues. The germline gives CDR1 SNHLY, CDR2 FYNNEI. The CDR3 sequence: CASSEASRRGRHEQYF. The DNA for the CDR3 is TGTGCCAGCAGTGAAGCGAGTAGAAGGGGGCGGCACGAGCAGTACTTC.

The chain joins TRBV20-1 to TRBJ1-2; 10 positions agree with TRBD1. V lost 3 bases to trimming and J lost 2 bases; unmatched junction nucleotides: 9. Germline CDR1 DFQATT, CDR2 SNEGSKA (reference sequence). The CDR3 is 16 amino acids. This CDR3 is CSASLPGQGRNYGYTF. The CDR3 DNA reads as TGCAGTGCTAGTCTGCCGGGACAGGGGAGGAACTATGGCTACACCTTC.

V is TRBV3-1 (or the pseudogene TRBV3-2) and J is TRBJ2-2; D is undetermined. The CDR3 totals 13 residues. Trimming took 5 bases from V and 9 from J, leaving 13 bases between them. Germline V gene sequence: CDR1 LGHDT, CDR2 YNNKEL (reference sequence). The CDR3 protein is CASSGSLGRELFF. The CDR3 DNA follows: TGTGCCAGCAGCGGATCGCTGGGCAGGGAGCTGTTTTTT.

The chain joins TRBV10-3 to TRBJ1-1; TRBD1 might be the D (6 bases). Germline V gives CDR1 ENHRY, CDR2 SYGVKD. Deletions cut 0 bases from V and 5 bases from J, with 22 bases between. The CDR3 has 18 amino acids. CDR3 in amino acids: CAISESEQGVVWSTEAFF. In nucleotides, the CDR3 is TGTGCCATCAGTGAGTCTGAACAGGGAGTTGTATGGTCTACTGAAGCTTTCTTT.

The gene calls are TRBV6-2 or TRBV6-3 and TRBJ2-7; possibly TRBD2 for D (7 bases). V lost 4 bases and J 2 bases, leaving 12 bases between the germline ends. CDR3 length equals 14 residues. CDR1 is MNHEY, CDR2 SVGEGT, per germline. This CDR3 reads CASSSQGGPYEQYF. In DNA, the CDR3 is TGTGCCAGCAGTTCACAGGGAGGGCCCTACGAGCAGTACTTC.

The chain uses TRBV27 and TRBJ2-1; D unresolved. This CDR3 has 14 residues. Germline assignment: CDR1 MNHEY and CDR2 SMNVEV (reference sequence). V was pared by 5 bases and J by 8 bases, with 16 bases between. DNA for the CDR3: TGTGCCAGCAGTCCTGCGAAGAGGTCGGATGAGCAGTTCTTC. This encodes CASSPAKRSDEQFF.

This chain uses TRBV7-9 with TRBJ1-2; 11 bases agree with TRBD1. The CDR3 has 13 residues. The V gene's germline CDR1 is SEHNR and CDR2 FQNEAQ (reference sequence). V was clipped by 5 bases and J by 7 bases; unmatched bases: 3. The CDR3 reads CASSPGQGAGYTF. CDR3 DNA: TGTGCCAGCAGCCCAGGACAGGGGGCTGGCTACACCTTC.

The sample holds one count of this clone. DNA of the CDR3: TGTGCCTGGAGTGTACTAAATCCTGGACAGGTCCCCCAAATTTACAATGAGCAGTTCTTC. It codes for CAWSVLNPGQVPQIYNEQFF. V and J are TRBV30 and TRBJ2-1; 7 bases are a match to TRBD1. Losses at the gene ends were 0 bases for V and 4 bases for J; bases not matched to a gene: 21. The CDR3 extends over 20 amino acids. Germline-derived CDR1 and CDR2 are GTSNPN and SVGIG (reference sequence).

The J gene is TRBJ2-7, the V gene TRBV19, with D possibly TRBD1 on 7 matching bases. Germline CDR1 is LNHDA and CDR2 is SQIVND (reference sequence). This CDR3 contains 15 residues. Trimming left V 3 bases short and J 3 bases short, with 15 bases between. DNA of the CDR3: TGTGCCAGTAGTATGGGGGGACAGCCTTACTACGAGCAGTACTTC. Protein sequence: CASSMGGQPYYEQYF.

The chain employs TRBV7-2 and TRBJ1-5, with unresolved D. Per germline, CDR1 SGHTA and CDR2 FQGNSA. The V gene lost 3 bases and the J gene lost 0 bases, with 15 bases spanning the gap. The CDR3 totals 17 residues. The CDR3 DNA sequence: TGTGCCAGCAGCTTTTTTCCGGGATCCGGTAGCAATCAGCCCCAGCATTTT. Its protein product is CASSFFPGSGSNQPQHF.

CDR3 coding DNA: TGTGCCAGCAGTTACGGCCGATTCCCCTATGGCTACACCTTC. This translates into CASSYGRFPYGYTF. The V gene is TRBV6-5, the J gene TRBJ1-2; no clear D. V shed 2 bases and J shed 4 bases, with 11 bases lying between them. Germline CDR1 MNHEY, CDR2 SVGAGI. The CDR3 loop spans 14 amino acids.

The chain carries TRBV9 and TRBJ1-1, with 7 bases matching TRBD1. Losses at the gene ends were 4 bases for V and 1 base for J; bases not matched to a gene: 4. This CDR3 is 14 amino acids long. In germline, CDR1 is SGDLS, CDR2 YYNGEE. CDR3 DNA sequence: TGTGCCAGCAGCCCCACAGGGGCGAACACTGAAGCTTTCTTT. Protein: CASSPTGANTEAFF.

The rearrangement links TRBV15 to TRBJ1-1, with D possibly TRBD1 on 5 matching bases. V was trimmed by 1 base and J by 1 base, leaving 13 bases between them. This CDR3 is built from 16 residues. Germline values: CDR1 LNHNV, CDR2 YYDKDF (reference sequence). The CDR3 coding sequence is TGTGCCACCAGCAGAGGCCTCAGGGACTCGAACACTGAAGCTTTCTTT. Its translation: CATSRGLRDSNTEAFF.

The chain joins TRBV18 to TRBJ2-2, with TRBD1 identical over 8 bases. The V and J ends lost 3 bases and 0 bases, in that order; junction bases with no gene match: 15. The length of the CDR3 is 20 residues. Germline V gene data show CDR1 as KGHSH and CDR2 as LQKENI. The CDR3 bases are TGTGCCAGCTCACCCTCCCAGGGGATCAGGGGGCCCACGAACACCGGGGAGCTGTTTTTT. As protein: CASSPSQGIRGPTNTGELFF.

The sample holds one count of this clone. The chain joins TRBV2 to TRBJ1-3, with TRBD1 identical over 10 bases. The CDR3 runs to 16 residues. Germline V gives CDR1 SNHLY, CDR2 FYNNEI. V shed 6 bases and J 0 bases; nucleotides not matched to a gene: 5. The CDR3 region is CASSRGQGRSGNTIYF. As DNA, the CDR3 is TGTGCCAGCAGCCGGGGACAGGGGCGCTCTGGAAACACCATATATTTT.

This clone was seen only a few times. CDR3 bases: TGTGCCAGCAGCACCCGGACAGGATATAACTATGGCTACACCTTC. The encoded protein is CASSTRTGYNYGYTF. The chain is built from TRBV9 and TRBJ1-2; TRBD1 agrees at 7 bases. Germline V gene sequence: CDR1 SGDLS, CDR2 YYNGEE. The CDR3 spans 15 residues. V lost 4 bases and J lost 1; bases outside the gene matches: 7.

Only a few counts were recorded for this clone. One end of the junction is discordant with germline, which a read error may explain. CDR3 DNA: TGTGCTAGCAGCCCGACTAGCGGGGCCCTTCATGAGCAGTTCTTC. This codes for CASSPTSGALHEQFF. The chain recombines TRBV7-7 with TRBJ2-1; 11 bases fit TRBD2. The V gene's germline CDR1 is SSHAT and CDR2 FNYEAQ (reference sequence). The CDR3 has 15 residues.